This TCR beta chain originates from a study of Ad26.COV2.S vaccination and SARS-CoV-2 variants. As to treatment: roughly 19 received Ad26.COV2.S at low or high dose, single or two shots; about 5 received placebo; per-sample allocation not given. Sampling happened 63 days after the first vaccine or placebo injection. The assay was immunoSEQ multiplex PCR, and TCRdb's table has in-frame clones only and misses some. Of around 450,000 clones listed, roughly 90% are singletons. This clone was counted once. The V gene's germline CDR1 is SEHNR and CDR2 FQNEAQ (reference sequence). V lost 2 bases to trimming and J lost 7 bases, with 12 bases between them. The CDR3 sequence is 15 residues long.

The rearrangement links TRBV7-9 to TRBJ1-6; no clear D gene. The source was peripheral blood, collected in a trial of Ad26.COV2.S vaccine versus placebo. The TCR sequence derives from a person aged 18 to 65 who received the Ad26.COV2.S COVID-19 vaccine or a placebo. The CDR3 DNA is TGTGCCAGCAGCTTATTAGGCCAGACCAATTCACCCCTCCACTTT. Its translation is CASSLLGQTNSPLHF.